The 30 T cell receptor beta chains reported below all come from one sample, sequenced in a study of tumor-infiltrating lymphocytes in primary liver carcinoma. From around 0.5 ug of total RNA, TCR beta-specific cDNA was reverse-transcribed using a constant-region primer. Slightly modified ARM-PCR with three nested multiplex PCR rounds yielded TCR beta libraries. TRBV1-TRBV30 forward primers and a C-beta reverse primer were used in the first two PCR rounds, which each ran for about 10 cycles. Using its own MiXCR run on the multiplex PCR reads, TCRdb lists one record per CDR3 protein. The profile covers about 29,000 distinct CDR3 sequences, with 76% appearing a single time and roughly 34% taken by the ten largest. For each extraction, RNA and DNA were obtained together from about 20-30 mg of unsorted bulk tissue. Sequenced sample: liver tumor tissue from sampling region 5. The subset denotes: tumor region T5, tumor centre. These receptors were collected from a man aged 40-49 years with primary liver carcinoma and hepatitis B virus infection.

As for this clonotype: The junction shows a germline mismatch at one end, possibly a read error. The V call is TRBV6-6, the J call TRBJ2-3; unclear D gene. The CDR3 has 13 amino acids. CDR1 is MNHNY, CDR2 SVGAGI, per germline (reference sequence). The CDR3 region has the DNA TGCGCCAGCAGCGCGGATTTCACAAATACGCAGTATTTT. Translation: CASSADFTNTQYF.

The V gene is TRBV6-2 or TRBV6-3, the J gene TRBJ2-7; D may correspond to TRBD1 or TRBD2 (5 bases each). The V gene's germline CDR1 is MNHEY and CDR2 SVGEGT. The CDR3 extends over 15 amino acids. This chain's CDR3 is CASCCHLDGAYEQYF. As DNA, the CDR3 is TGTGCAAGCTGTTGCCATCTAGACGGGGCATACGAGCAGTACTTC.

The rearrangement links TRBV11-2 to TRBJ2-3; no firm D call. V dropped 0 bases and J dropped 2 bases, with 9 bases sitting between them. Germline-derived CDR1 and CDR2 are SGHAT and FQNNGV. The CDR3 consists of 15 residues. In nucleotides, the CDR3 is TGTGCCAGCAGCTTAGAGCCCAGGCACACAGATACGCAGTATTTT. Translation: CASSLEPRHTDTQYF.

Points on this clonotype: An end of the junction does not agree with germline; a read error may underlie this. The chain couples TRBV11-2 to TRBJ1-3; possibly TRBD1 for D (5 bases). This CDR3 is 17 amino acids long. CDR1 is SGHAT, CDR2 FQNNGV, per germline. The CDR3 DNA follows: TGTGCCAGAAGCTTAGTTGGTCCCGGGGCAGTAGGAAACACCATATATTTT. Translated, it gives CARSLVGPGAVGNTIYF.

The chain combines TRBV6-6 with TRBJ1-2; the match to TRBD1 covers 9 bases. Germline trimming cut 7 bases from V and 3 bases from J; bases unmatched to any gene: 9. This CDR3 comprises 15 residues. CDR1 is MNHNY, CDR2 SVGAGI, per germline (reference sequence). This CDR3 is CASTYSGQGDYGYTF. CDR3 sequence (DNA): TGTGCCAGCACCTATTCGGGACAGGGCGACTATGGCTACACCTTC.

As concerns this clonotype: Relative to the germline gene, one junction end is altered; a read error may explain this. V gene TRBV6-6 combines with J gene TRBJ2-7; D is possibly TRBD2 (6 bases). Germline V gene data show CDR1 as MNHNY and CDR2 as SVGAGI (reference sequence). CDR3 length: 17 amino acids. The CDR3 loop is CASSYSVVRGTAHEQYF. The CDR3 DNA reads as TGCGCCAGCAGTTACTCGGTTGTGCGCGGGACTGCACACGAGCAGTACTTC.

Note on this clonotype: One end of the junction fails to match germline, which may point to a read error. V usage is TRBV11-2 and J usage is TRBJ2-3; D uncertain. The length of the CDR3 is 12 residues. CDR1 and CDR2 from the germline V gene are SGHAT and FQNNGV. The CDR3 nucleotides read TGTACCAGCAGCCAAGGAACAGATACGCAGGATTTT. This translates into CTSSQGTDTQDF.

The CDR3 spells CASSLGTIGGELFF. For the CDR3, the DNA is TGTGCCAGCAGCCTCGGGACCATCGGCGGGGAGCTGTTTTTT. The rearrangement links TRBV11-2 to TRBJ2-2; the D gene could be TRBD1 or TRBD2 (5 bases each). Per germline, CDR1 SGHAT and CDR2 FQNNGV. V was clipped by 5 bases and J by 7 bases, with 14 bases between them. The length of the CDR3 is 14 residues.

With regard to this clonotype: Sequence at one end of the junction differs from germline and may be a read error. The CDR3 DNA is TGCGCCAGCAATGAACAGGACACCGGGGAGCTGTTATTT. Translation gives CASNEQDTGELLF. The rearrangement joins TRBV10-2 to TRBJ2-2; either TRBD1 or TRBD2 may fit D (5 bases each). Germline CDR1 reads WSHSY; CDR2 reads SAAADI. The CDR3 contains 13 residues.

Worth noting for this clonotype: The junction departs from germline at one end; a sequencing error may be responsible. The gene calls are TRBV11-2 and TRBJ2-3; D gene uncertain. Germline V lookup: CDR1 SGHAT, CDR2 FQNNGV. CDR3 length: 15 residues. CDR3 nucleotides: TGTGCCAGCAGCCTCAAATACCATAGTACAGTTACGCGGTATTTT. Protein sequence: CASSLKYHSTVTRYF.

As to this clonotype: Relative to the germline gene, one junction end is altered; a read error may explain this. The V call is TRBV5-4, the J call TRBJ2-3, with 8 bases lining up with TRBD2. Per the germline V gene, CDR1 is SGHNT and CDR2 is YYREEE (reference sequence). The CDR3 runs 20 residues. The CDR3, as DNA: TGTGCCAGCGGCGTTCTGCGACTAACGGGAGGGATGACTAGCACAGATATGCAGTATTTT. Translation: CASGVLRLTGGMTSTDMQYF.

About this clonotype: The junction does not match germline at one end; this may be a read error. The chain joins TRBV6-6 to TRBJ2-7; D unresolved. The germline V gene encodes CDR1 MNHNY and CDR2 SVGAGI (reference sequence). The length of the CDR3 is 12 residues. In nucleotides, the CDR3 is TGTGCTAGCAGTTACATTTCCTACGAGCAGTACTTC. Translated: CASSYISYEQYF.

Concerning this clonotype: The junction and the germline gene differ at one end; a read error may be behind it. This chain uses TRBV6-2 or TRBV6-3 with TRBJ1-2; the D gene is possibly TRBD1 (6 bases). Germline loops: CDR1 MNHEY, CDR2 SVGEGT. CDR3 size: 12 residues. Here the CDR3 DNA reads TGTGCCAGCAGAGGACAGAGCTATGCCTACACCTTC. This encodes CASRGQSYAYTF.

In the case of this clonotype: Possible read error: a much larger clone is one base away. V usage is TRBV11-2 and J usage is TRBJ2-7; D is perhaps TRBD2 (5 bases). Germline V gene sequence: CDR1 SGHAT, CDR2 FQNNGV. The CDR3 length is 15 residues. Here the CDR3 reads CDSSLESGVPGEQYF. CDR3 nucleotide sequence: TGTGACAGCAGCTTGGAGTCCGGGGTCCCTGGCGAGCAGTACTTC.

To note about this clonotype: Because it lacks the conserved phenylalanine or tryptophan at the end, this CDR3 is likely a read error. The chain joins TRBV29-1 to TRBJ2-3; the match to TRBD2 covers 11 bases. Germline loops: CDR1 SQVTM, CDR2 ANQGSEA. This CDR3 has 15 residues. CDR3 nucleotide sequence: TGTTGCGTTTCCGGGACTAGCGGATTCACAGATACGCAGTATCTT. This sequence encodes CCVSGTSGFTDTQYL.

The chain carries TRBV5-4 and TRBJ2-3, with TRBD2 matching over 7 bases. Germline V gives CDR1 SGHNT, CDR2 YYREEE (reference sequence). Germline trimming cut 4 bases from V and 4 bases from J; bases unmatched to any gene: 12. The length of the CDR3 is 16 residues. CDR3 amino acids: CASSSLAEGRPDTQYF. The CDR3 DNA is TGTGCCAGCAGCAGTCTAGCGGAAGGGCGCCCAGATACGCAGTATTTT.

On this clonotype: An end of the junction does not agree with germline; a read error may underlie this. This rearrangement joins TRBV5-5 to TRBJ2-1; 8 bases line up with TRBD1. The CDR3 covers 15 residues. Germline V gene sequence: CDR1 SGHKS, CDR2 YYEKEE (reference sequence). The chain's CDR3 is CATSPGQGSYNEQCF. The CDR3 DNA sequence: TGTGCTACCAGTCCTGGACAGGGTTCCTACAATGAGCAGTGCTTC.

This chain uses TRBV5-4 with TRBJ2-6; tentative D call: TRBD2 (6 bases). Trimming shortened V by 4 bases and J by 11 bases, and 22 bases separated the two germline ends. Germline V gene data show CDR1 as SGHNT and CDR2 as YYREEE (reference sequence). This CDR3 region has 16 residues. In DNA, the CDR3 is TGTGCCAGCAGCACCGGAGGAGGGTCTGGGCCCGACGTCCTGACTTTC. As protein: CASSTGGGSGPDVLTF.

The CDR3: CASTTGGEAYEQYF. Written as DNA, the CDR3 is TGTGCCAGCACCACAGGGGGCGAAGCCTACGAGCAGTACTTC. The J gene is TRBJ2-7, the V gene TRBV6-2 or TRBV6-3; 9 nucleotides align to TRBD1. In germline, CDR1 is MNHEY, CDR2 SVGEGT. This CDR3 has 14 amino acids. J lost 2 bases, V lost 7 bases, and 6 bases had no gene match.

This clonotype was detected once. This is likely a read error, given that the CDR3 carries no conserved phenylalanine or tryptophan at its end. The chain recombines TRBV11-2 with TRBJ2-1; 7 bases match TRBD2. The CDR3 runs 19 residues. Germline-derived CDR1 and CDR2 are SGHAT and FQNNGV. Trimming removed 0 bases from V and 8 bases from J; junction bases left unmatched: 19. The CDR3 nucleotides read TGTGCCAGCAGCTTAGATGGACGATTCAGCGGGACCCTTTACTATGAGCAGTTCATC. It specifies CASSLDGRFSGTLYYEQFI.

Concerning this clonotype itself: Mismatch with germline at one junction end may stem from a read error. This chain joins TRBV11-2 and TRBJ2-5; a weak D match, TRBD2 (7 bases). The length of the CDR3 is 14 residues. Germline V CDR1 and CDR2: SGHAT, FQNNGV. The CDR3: CAGSSGQGRDTQYF. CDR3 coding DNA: TGTGCCGGCAGCTCGGGTCAGGGGAGGGACACCCAGTACTTC.

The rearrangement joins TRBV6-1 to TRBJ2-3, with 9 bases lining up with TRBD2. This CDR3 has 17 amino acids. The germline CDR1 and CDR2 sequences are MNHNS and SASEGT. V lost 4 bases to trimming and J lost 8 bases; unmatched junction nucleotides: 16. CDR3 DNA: TGTGCCAGCAGTGCCGGAGGGGCTAGCGGGACATGGGGTACGCAGTATTTT. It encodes CASSAGGASGTWGTQYF.

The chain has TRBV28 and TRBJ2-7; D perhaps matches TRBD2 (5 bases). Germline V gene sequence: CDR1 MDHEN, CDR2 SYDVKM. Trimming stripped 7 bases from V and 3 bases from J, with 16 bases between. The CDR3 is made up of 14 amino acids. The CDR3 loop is CASNSLVGDYEQYF. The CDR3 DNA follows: TGTGCCAGCAATAGTCTAGTGGGAGACTACGAGCAGTACTTC.

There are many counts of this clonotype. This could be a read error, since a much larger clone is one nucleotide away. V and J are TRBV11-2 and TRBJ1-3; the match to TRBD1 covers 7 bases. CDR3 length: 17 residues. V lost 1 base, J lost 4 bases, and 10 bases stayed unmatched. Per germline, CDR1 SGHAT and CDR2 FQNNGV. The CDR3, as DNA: TGTGCCAGCAGCTTAGTTGGCCCCGGGACAGTAGGAAACACCATATATTTT. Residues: CASSLVGPGTVGNTIYF.

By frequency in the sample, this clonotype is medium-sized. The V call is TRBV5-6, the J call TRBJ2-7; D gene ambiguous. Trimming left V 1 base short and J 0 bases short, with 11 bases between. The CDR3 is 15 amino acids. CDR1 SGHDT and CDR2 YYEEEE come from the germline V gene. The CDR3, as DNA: TGTGCCAGCAGCTTGCGACCCCCCCTCTCCTACGAGCAGTACTTC. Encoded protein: CASSLRPPLSYEQYF.

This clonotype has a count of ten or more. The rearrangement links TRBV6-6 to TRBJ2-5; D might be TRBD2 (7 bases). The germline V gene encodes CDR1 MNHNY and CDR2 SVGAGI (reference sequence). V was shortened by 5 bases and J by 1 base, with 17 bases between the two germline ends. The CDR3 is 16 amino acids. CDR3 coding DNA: TGTGCCAGCAGTACCCCCGGGGGGCCGCCCCAAGAGACCCAGTACTTC. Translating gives CASSTPGGPPQETQYF.

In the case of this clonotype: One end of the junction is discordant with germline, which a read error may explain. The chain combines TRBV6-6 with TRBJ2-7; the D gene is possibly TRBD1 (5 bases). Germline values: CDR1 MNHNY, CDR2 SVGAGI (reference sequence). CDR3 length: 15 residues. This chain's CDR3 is CASSHDTYRNYGQYF. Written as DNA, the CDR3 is TGTGCCAGCAGTCATGACACCTACAGGAACTACGGGCAGTACTTC.

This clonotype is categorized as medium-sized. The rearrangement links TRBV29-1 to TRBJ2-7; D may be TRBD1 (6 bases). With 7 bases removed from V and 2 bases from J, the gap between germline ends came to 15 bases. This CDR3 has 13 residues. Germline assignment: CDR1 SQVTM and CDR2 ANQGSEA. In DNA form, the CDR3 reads TGCAGCGCCCGCACAGGGCGAGCCTACGAGCAGTACTTC. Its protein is CSARTGRAYEQYF.

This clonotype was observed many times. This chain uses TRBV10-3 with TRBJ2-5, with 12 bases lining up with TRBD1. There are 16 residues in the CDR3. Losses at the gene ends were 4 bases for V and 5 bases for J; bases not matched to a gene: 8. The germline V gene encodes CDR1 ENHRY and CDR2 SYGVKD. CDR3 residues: CAISGGTGGAGETQYF. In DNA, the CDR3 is TGTGCCATCAGTGGAGGGACAGGGGGCGCGGGGGAGACCCAGTACTTC.

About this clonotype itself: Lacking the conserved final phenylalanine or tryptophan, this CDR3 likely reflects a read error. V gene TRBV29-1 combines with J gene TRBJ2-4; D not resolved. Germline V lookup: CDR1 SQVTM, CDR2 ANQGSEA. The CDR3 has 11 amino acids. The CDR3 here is CNAEHGNIQYL. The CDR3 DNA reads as TGCAACGCCGAACATGGAAACATTCAGTACTTG.